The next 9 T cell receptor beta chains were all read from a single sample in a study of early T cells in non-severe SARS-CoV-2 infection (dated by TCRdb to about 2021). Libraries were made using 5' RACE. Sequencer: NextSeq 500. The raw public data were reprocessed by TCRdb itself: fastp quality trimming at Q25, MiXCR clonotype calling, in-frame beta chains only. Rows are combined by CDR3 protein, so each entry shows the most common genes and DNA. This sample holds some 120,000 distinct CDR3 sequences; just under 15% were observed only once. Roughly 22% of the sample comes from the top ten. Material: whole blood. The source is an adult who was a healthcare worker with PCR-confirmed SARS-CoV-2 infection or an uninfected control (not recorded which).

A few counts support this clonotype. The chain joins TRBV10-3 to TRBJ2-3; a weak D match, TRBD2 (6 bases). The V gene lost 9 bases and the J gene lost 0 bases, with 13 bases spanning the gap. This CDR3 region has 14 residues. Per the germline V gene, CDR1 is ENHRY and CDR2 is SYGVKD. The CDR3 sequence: CAMSISGSTDTQYF. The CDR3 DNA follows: TGTGCCATGAGCATTAGCGGTAGCACAGATACGCAGTATTTT.

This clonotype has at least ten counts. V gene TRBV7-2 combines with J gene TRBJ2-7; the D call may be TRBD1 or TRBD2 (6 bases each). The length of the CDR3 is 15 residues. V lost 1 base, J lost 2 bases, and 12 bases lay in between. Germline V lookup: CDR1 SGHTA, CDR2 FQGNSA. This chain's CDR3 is CASSLVPGGAYEQYF. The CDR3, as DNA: TGTGCCAGCAGCTTAGTTCCCGGGGGCGCCTACGAGCAGTACTTC.

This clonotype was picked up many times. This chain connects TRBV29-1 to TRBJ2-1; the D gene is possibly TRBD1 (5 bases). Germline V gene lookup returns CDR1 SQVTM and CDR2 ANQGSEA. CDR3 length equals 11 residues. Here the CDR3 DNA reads TGCAGTTGGGGCACTAACAATGAGCAGTTCTTC. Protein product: CSWGTNNEQFF.

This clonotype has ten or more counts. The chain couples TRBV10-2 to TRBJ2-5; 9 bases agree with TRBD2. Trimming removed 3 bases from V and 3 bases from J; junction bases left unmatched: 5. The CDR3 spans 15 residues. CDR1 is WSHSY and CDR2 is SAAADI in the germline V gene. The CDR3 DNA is TGCGCCAGCAGTGACGGACTAGCGATCGAAGAGACCCAGTACTTC. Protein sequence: CASSDGLAIEETQYF.

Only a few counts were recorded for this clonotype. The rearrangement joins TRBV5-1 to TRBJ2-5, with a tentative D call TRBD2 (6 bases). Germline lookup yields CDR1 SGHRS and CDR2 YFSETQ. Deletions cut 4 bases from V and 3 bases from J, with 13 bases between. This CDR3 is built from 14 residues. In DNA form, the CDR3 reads TGCGCCAGCAGCCTCCGGAGGGCTGAAGAGACCCAGTACTTC. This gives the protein CASSLRRAEETQYF.

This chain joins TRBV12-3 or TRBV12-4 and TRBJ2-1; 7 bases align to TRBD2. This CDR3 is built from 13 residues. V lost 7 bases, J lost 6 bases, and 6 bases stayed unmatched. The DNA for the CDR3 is TGTGCCAGCAATCCCGGGACTATCAATGAGCAGTTCTTC. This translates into CASNPGTINEQFF.

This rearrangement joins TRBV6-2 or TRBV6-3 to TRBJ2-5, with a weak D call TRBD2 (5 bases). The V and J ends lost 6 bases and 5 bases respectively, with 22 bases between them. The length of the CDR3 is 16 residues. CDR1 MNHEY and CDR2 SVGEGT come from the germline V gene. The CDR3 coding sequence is TGTGCCAGCAGCCGATCCGTGGACTCCGACGGGGAGACCCAGTACTTC. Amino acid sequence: CASSRSVDSDGETQYF.

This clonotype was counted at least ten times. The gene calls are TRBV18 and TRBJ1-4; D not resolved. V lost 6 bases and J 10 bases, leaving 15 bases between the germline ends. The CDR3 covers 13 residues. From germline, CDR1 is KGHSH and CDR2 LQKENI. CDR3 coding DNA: TGTGCCAGCTCTCCCGGAGGACCCGCAAAACTGTTTTTT. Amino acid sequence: CASSPGGPAKLFF.

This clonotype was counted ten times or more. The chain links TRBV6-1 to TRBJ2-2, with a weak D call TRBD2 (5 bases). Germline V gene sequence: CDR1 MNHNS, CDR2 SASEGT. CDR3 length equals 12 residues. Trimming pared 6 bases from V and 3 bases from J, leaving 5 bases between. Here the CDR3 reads CASRDYTGELFF. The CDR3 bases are TGTGCCAGCAGGGACTACACCGGGGAGCTGTTTTTT.